This paragraph reports one T cell receptor (beta chain). The antigen remains unidentified. The authors ran a second PCR of about 7 to 12 cycles using a sample-barcoded 5' primer and a J-beta primer mix. Every cDNA molecule bore a tag from a template-switch adaptor containing 12 random nucleotides. From the 5' RACE reads, TCRdb called clonotypes with MiXCR, one entry per CDR3 protein. The sample has approximately 1.5 million distinct CDR3 sequences; about 35% are singletons. CDR3 length equals 14 residues. Per germline, CDR1 ENHRY and CDR2 SYGVKD. V lost 2 bases and J lost 11; bases outside the gene matches: 9. The study recruited healthy Caucasian donors from Russia who were aged about 6 to 100. The data stem from a study of blood T cells in healthy people across ages. Overall study findings and caveats: It was the long-lived donors that had more naive CD4+ cells and higher diversity than aged donors. With donor CMV status unknown, expanded clonotype changes were possibly confounded.

The rearrangement uses TRBV10-3 and TRBJ2-1, with TRBD2 matching over 7 bases. This sequence was found in a woman in her 30s in good health. The sequencing input was blood. The CDR3 DNA reads TGTGCCATCAGTGAGAGCGGGGAGGATGGAAAGCAGTTCTTC. It encodes CAISESGEDGKQFF.